The 15 T cell receptor beta chains given below trace back to one sample, sequenced in a study of siplizumab effects on memory and regulatory T cells. Method: immunoSEQ multiplex PCR; TCRdb's copy keeps in-frame clones and lacks some. The sample shows tens of thousands of clones, 93% of them seen only once. The sample was CD8+ T cells sorted from blood. Receptors were obtained from a human donor in good health.

The genes are TRBV14 and TRBJ2-1; D is undetermined. The CDR3 has 13 amino acids. V was shortened by 4 bases and J by 5 bases, with 9 bases between the two germline ends. Looked up from germline, CDR1 is SGHDN and CDR2 is FVKESK. The CDR3 coding sequence is TGTGCCAGCAGCCCGTACACAGACAATGAGCAGTTCTTC. It yields the protein CASSPYTDNEQFF.

The rearrangement joins TRBV7-9 to TRBJ2-1, with 12 bases aligning to TRBD2. The V gene end was trimmed by 1 base and the J gene end by 4 bases; junction bases not matched to a gene: 5. Germline CDR1 reads SEHNR; CDR2 reads FQNEAQ (reference sequence). This CDR3 contains 17 residues. DNA of the CDR3: TGTGCCAGCAGCTTAGTTTTCGGGACTAGCGGGTACAATGAGCAGTTCTTC. It is translated as CASSLVFGTSGYNEQFF.

The V gene is TRBV5-1, the J gene TRBJ2-5; weak D call: TRBD1 (6 bases). This CDR3 is built from 15 residues. Germline V gives CDR1 SGHRS, CDR2 YFSETQ. Trimming took off 2 bases at V and 1 base at J, with 12 bases between the two ends. This CDR3 reads CASSFVGTFQETQYF. The CDR3 DNA reads as TGCGCCAGCAGCTTTGTCGGGACATTCCAAGAGACCCAGTACTTC.

The genes are TRBV10-1 and TRBJ2-2; 11 bases fit TRBD1. Per the germline V gene, CDR1 is WNHNN and CDR2 is SYGVQD (reference sequence). The CDR3 extends over 19 amino acids. After removal of 6 bases from V and 0 bases from J, the junction contained 12 bases not matched to a gene. CDR3 DNA: TGCGCCAGCAGGTCTGAAATCGGACAGGGGGCTCCGAACACCGGGGAGCTGTTTTTT. This sequence encodes CASRSEIGQGAPNTGELFF.

The chain links TRBV4-1 to TRBJ1-5; D perhaps matches TRBD1 (6 bases). V was clipped by 1 base and J by 4 bases, with 11 bases between them. This CDR3 region has 15 residues. Germline V gives CDR1 MGHRA, CDR2 YSYEKL. The CDR3 is CASSQADSENQPQHF. CDR3 DNA: TGCGCCAGCAGCCAAGCGGACAGCGAGAATCAGCCCCAGCATTTT.

The CDR3, as DNA: TGTGCCAGCAGCGTAGATCAAGGGGCGGATTTTGACTATGGCTACACCTTC. Amino acids: CASSVDQGADFDYGYTF. The V and J genes are TRBV9 and TRBJ1-2; TRBD1 is a possible D gene (5 bases). Germline values: CDR1 SGDLS, CDR2 YYNGEE. The V end lost 0 bases, the J end lost 3 bases, and 18 bases lay between the germline ends. The CDR3 is 17 amino acids.

The chain employs TRBV7-9 and TRBJ2-7, with D uncertain. CDR3 length: 13 residues. Trimming shortened V by 5 bases and J by 3 bases, and 11 bases separated the two germline ends. Germline V gene lookup returns CDR1 SEHNR and CDR2 FQNEAQ (reference sequence). DNA of the CDR3: TGTGCCAGCAGCCCGAAGCGCGGCTACGAGCAGTACTTC. This translates into CASSPKRGYEQYF.

This clone has just one count. The rearrangement joins TRBV4-1 to TRBJ2-7; 8 positions match TRBD2. CDR1 MGHRA and CDR2 YSYEKL come from the germline V gene. The CDR3 is 14 residues long. V lost 5 bases to trimming and J lost 6 bases; unmatched junction nucleotides: 9. The CDR3 DNA follows: TGCGCCAGCAGCGGAAGCGGGAGTGGGGTCGAGCAGTACTTC. Translated, it gives CASSGSGSGVEQYF.

The chain recombines TRBV27 with TRBJ1-2, with TRBD1 as a possible D gene (5 bases). The V end lost 4 bases, the J end lost 8 bases, and 14 bases lay between the germline ends. CDR3 length equals 13 residues. Germline-derived CDR1 and CDR2 are MNHEY and SMNVEV (reference sequence). The CDR3 sequence: CASSSGTPGGYTF. The CDR3 DNA follows: TGTGCCAGCAGTTCCGGGACTCCCGGGGGCTACACCTTC.

V is TRBV27 and J is TRBJ2-7; no firm D call. The V and J ends lost 6 bases and 0 bases respectively, with 3 bases between them. The CDR3 has 11 residues. Germline V gene data show CDR1 as MNHEY and CDR2 as SMNVEV (reference sequence). The CDR3 spells CASRNSYEQYF. The CDR3 nucleotides are TGTGCCAGCAGAAACTCCTACGAGCAGTACTTC.

The chain uses TRBV10-3 and TRBJ2-3; 10 positions agree with TRBD2. Germline V lookup: CDR1 ENHRY, CDR2 SYGVKD. This CDR3 is 19 amino acids long. Losses at the gene ends were 2 bases for V and 0 bases for J; bases not matched to a gene: 11. The CDR3 spells CAISEPSGGAFGSTDTQYF. In DNA, the CDR3 is TGTGCCATCAGTGAGCCCAGCGGGGGGGCCTTTGGGAGCACAGATACGCAGTATTTT.

This clone has just a few counts. The chain employs TRBV25-1 and TRBJ1-1; D is uncertain. Germline assignment: CDR1 MGHDK and CDR2 SYGVNS. The CDR3 length is 11 residues. The V end was cut by 6 bases, the J end by 4 bases, with 6 bases between. The CDR3 protein is CASRTTTEAFF. The CDR3 DNA reads as TGTGCCAGCAGAACAACCACTGAAGCTTTCTTT.

A note on this clone: An end of the junction does not agree with germline; a read error may underlie this. The chain uses TRBV7-7 and TRBJ2-3; 8 nucleotides align to TRBD2. This CDR3 comprises 15 residues. Germline CDR1 is SSHAT and CDR2 is FNYEAQ (reference sequence). The CDR3, as DNA: TGTGCTAGCAGCCCGCTACTAGCGGGCACAGATACGCAGTATTTT. Translating it yields CASSPLLAGTDTQYF.

V usage is TRBV5-1 and J usage is TRBJ2-1; D is possibly TRBD2 (7 bases). Trimming took off 3 bases at V and 3 bases at J, with 16 bases between the two ends. From germline, CDR1 is SGHRS and CDR2 YFSETQ. The CDR3 runs 16 residues. CDR3 coding DNA: TGCGCCAGCAGCTGGGCTACGGGGGGCTTCTACAATGAGCAGTTCTTC. Translation: CASSWATGGFYNEQFF.

The chain links TRBV4-2 to TRBJ2-5; tentative D call: TRBD1 (6 bases). Germline lookup yields CDR1 LGHNA and CDR2 YNFKEQ. V gave up 4 bases and J gave up 5 bases, with 17 bases separating them. The CDR3 runs to 15 residues. The CDR3 reads CASSPLPGARETQYF. The DNA of the CDR3 is TGTGCCAGCAGCCCTCTCCCAGGGGCGCGGGAGACCCAGTACTTC.